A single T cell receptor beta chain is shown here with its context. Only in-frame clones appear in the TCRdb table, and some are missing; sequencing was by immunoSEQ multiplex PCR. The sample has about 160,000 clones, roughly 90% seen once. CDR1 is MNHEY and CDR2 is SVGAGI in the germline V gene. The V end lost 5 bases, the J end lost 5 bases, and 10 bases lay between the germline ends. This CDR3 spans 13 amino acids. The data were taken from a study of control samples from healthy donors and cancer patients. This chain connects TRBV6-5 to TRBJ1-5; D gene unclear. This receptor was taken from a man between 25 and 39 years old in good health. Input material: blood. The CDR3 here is CASSPRGDQPQHF. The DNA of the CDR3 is TGTGCCAGCAGTCCCCGGGGTGATCAGCCCCAGCATTTT.